These T cell receptor beta chains were read from a single sample in a study of CD8 T cell repertoires and HIV-1 epitope variants. These receptors are not linked to any known antigen. The assay was immunoSEQ multiplex PCR, and TCRdb's table has in-frame clones only and misses some. Among roughly 4,200 clones listed, around two thirds were seen once. Sequences were obtained from cultured CD8+ T cells derived from PBMCs. The source is a male donor with HIV. Both conserved end residues are part of each CDR3. A D gene is named only where the DNA matches it firmly. Size is stated for part of the rows, as once, few or many counts, or as a class when the clone is expanded.

d_call: TRBD1; j_call: TRBJ1-3; clone_size: once; v_call: TRBV4-3; cdr3_nt: TGCGCCAGCAGCCCCATCCAGGGGGCAGAAGGAAACACCATATATTTT; cdr3_aa: CASSPIQGAEGNTIYF
d_call: TRBD1; j_call: TRBJ2-3; clone_size: once; v_call: TRBV27; cdr3_nt: TGTGCCAGCAGTTTTCCAGGGGGTCGCACAGATACGCAGTATTTT; cdr3_aa: CASSFPGGRTDTQYF
d_call: TRBD1; j_call: TRBJ1-6; clone_size: .; v_call: TRBV11-2; cdr3_nt: TGTGCCAGCAGCTTAATAGTGAGGGGACAGCGCGAGGTACCCCTCCACTTT; cdr3_aa: CASSLIVRGQREVPLHF
d_call: TRBD2; j_call: TRBJ2-1; clone_size: .; v_call: TRBV6-5; cdr3_nt: TGTGCCAGCAGGGCTAGCGGGGGGTTTAATGAGCAGTTCTTC; cdr3_aa: CASRASGGFNEQFF
d_call: .; j_call: TRBJ1-1; clone_size: .; v_call: TRBV11-2; cdr3_nt: TGTGCCAGCAGCTTAGCACAGGGTGAAGCTTTCTTT; cdr3_aa: CASSLAQGEAFF
d_call: TRBD2; j_call: TRBJ2-5; clone_size: .; v_call: TRBV28; cdr3_nt: TGTGCCAGCAGGAGACTAGCGGACCTCCAAGAGACCCAGTACTTC; cdr3_aa: CASRRLADLQETQYF
d_call: .; j_call: TRBJ2-7; clone_size: .; v_call: TRBV28; cdr3_nt: TGTGCCAGCAGTTCACGAAGCTCCTACGAGCAGTACTTC; cdr3_aa: CASSSRSSYEQYF
d_call: .; j_call: TRBJ2-1; clone_size: once; v_call: TRBV7-9; cdr3_nt: TGTGCCAGCAGCGAAACAGAAAGGCGGCATTATTTCTTC; cdr3_aa: CASSETERRHYFF
d_call: TRBD1; j_call: TRBJ2-7; clone_size: .; v_call: TRBV10-1; cdr3_nt: TGCGCCAGCAGTTTGGGACAGGCGGGGGAGCAGTACTTC; cdr3_aa: CASSLGQAGEQYF
d_call: TRBD1; j_call: TRBJ2-7; clone_size: .; v_call: TRBV28; cdr3_nt: TGTGCCAGCAGCTTGGGACAGTACCTTCGTGAGCAGTACTTC; cdr3_aa: CASSLGQYLREQYF
d_call: .; j_call: TRBJ2-1; clone_size: .; v_call: TRBV6-5; cdr3_nt: TGTGCCAGCAGTTACTCGAACTTGGGGGATAACAATGAGCAGTTCTTC; cdr3_aa: CASSYSNLGDNNEQFF
d_call: .; j_call: TRBJ1-1; clone_size: once; v_call: TRBV5-5; cdr3_nt: TGTGCCAGCAGCTTGGGTTCGGACGCTGAAGCTTTCTTT; cdr3_aa: CASSLGSDAEAFF
d_call: .; j_call: TRBJ1-4; clone_size: .; v_call: TRBV30; cdr3_nt: TGTGCCTGGAAAGAAGGGTGGCAGGCCGAAAAACTGTTTTTT; cdr3_aa: CAWKEGWQAEKLFF
d_call: .; j_call: TRBJ2-7; clone_size: .; v_call: TRBV5-8; cdr3_nt: TGTGCCAGCAGCTTGGGACAGTACCTTCGTGAGCAGTACTTC; cdr3_aa: CASSLGQYLREQYF
d_call: .; j_call: TRBJ2-7; clone_size: .; v_call: TRBV11-1; cdr3_nt: TGTGCCAGCAGCTTACGAGCGGGCGAGCAGTACTTC; cdr3_aa: CASSLRAGEQYF
d_call: .; j_call: TRBJ2-1; clone_size: .; v_call: TRBV19; cdr3_nt: TGTGCCAGTAGTACCCCTGGGACTTTTTATGAGCAGTTCTTC; cdr3_aa: CASSTPGTFYEQFF
d_call: TRBD1; j_call: TRBJ2-2; clone_size: .; v_call: TRBV28; cdr3_nt: TGTGCCAGCAGTTTTTCGCCAGGGGGCGTGGGGGAGCTGTTTTTT; cdr3_aa: CASSFSPGGVGELFF
d_call: .; j_call: TRBJ2-1; clone_size: .; v_call: TRBV7-3; cdr3_nt: TGTGCCAGCAGCTTAGCGGGCGCCTCCTACAATGAGCAGTTCTTC; cdr3_aa: CASSLAGASYNEQFF
d_call: TRBD1; j_call: TRBJ1-2; clone_size: .; v_call: TRBV5-1; cdr3_nt: TGCGCCAGCAGCACAAACTTCGACAGGGCTGACTATGGCTACACCTTC; cdr3_aa: CASSTNFDRADYGYTF
d_call: .; j_call: TRBJ2-7; clone_size: .; v_call: TRBV19; cdr3_nt: TGTGCCAGTAGTATAAAGGGTTGGGGGACGAAACCCTACGAGCAGTACTTC; cdr3_aa: CASSIKGWGTKPYEQYF
d_call: TRBD1; j_call: TRBJ1-3; clone_size: .; v_call: TRBV27; cdr3_nt: TGTGCCAGCAGCGAAAGCAGGGGGCCTGGAAACACCATATATTTT; cdr3_aa: CASSESRGPGNTIYF
d_call: .; j_call: TRBJ2-2; clone_size: .; v_call: TRBV27; cdr3_nt: TGTGCCAGCAGTTTATCGATGGCGGTAACCGGGGAGCTGTTTTTT; cdr3_aa: CASSLSMAVTGELFF
d_call: TRBD1; j_call: TRBJ1-1; clone_size: .; v_call: TRBV13; cdr3_nt: TGTGCCAGCAGCTCGGGACAGGGGGCGGGCACTGAAGCTTTCTTT; cdr3_aa: CASSSGQGAGTEAFF
d_call: .; j_call: TRBJ2-1; clone_size: .; v_call: TRBV9; cdr3_nt: TGTGCCAGCAGCACCCTAACTAGTTGGTCAGGGGTTAATGAGCAGTTCTTC; cdr3_aa: CASSTLTSWSGVNEQFF
d_call: TRBD2; j_call: TRBJ2-3; clone_size: .; v_call: TRBV27; cdr3_nt: TGTGCCAGCAGTTCTACATCGACTAGCGGAGACACAGATACGCAGTATTTT; cdr3_aa: CASSSTSTSGDTDTQYF
d_call: TRBD1; j_call: TRBJ1-2; clone_size: .; v_call: TRBV29-1; cdr3_nt: TGCAGCGTTGAGTGGCAGGGGGCAAACTATGGCTACACCTTC; cdr3_aa: CSVEWQGANYGYTF
d_call: TRBD1; j_call: TRBJ2-2; clone_size: .; v_call: TRBV27; cdr3_nt: TGTGCCAGCAGTTCGGGACAGCCCATCAACACCGGGGAGCTGTTTTTT; cdr3_aa: CASSSGQPINTGELFF
d_call: .; j_call: TRBJ2-2; clone_size: few; v_call: TRBV7-9; cdr3_nt: TGTGCCAGCAGCTTTCGCGGGAACACCGGGGAGCTGTTTTTT; cdr3_aa: CASSFRGNTGELFF
d_call: .; j_call: TRBJ2-7; clone_size: few; v_call: TRBV10-3; cdr3_nt: TGTGCCATCAGGGGGGAGGACAGCTACGAGCAGTACTTC; cdr3_aa: CAIRGEDSYEQYF
d_call: .; j_call: TRBJ2-1; clone_size: .; v_call: TRBV7-9; cdr3_nt: TGTGCCATCCACACAGGAATGGCGGGGAATGAGCAGTTCTTC; cdr3_aa: CAIHTGMAGNEQFF
d_call: TRBD1; j_call: TRBJ2-2; clone_size: .; v_call: TRBV9; cdr3_nt: TGTGCCAGCAGCGCCCAATCAGACAGGGGGAAGACCGGGGAGCTGTTTTTT; cdr3_aa: CASSAQSDRGKTGELFF
d_call: .; j_call: TRBJ2-7; clone_size: .; v_call: TRBV28; cdr3_nt: TGTGCCAGCAGTTTCGGCTACTCCTACGAGCAGTACTTC; cdr3_aa: CASSFGYSYEQYF
d_call: .; j_call: TRBJ1-5; clone_size: .; v_call: TRBV5-1; cdr3_nt: TGCGCCAGCAGCCCAGGACAGACCAATCAGCCCCAGCATTTT; cdr3_aa: CASSPGQTNQPQHF
d_call: .; j_call: TRBJ2-3; clone_size: .; v_call: TRBV27; cdr3_nt: TGTGCCAGCAGTTCGTGGGGCACAGATACGCAGTATTTT; cdr3_aa: CASSSWGTDTQYF
d_call: TRBD1; j_call: TRBJ1-1; clone_size: .; v_call: TRBV28; cdr3_nt: TGTGCCAGCAGGGGACAGGGAGCCTCGAACACTGAAGCTTTCTTT; cdr3_aa: CASRGQGASNTEAFF
d_call: TRBD2; j_call: TRBJ2-7; clone_size: .; v_call: TRBV5-8; cdr3_nt: TGTGCCAGCAGCGCGGGACTAGGTTCCTCCGAGCAGTACTTC; cdr3_aa: CASSAGLGSSEQYF
d_call: TRBD2; j_call: TRBJ2-2; clone_size: .; v_call: TRBV5-5; cdr3_nt: TGTGCCAGCAGCTTGGCCGGACTAGCGGGAGACACCGGGGAGCTGTTTTTT; cdr3_aa: CASSLAGLAGDTGELFF
d_call: .; j_call: TRBJ1-1; clone_size: .; v_call: TRBV19; cdr3_nt: TGTGCCAGTAGTGATTACGGGGCTCTGAACACTGAAGCTTTCTTT; cdr3_aa: CASSDYGALNTEAFF
d_call: TRBD1; j_call: TRBJ2-7; clone_size: .; v_call: TRBV15; cdr3_nt: TGTGCCACCAGCAGAGTTAGGGGGCCCTACGAGCAGTACTTC; cdr3_aa: CATSRVRGPYEQYF
d_call: TRBD2; j_call: TRBJ2-7; clone_size: .; v_call: TRBV6-6; cdr3_nt: TGTGCCAGCAGCCTAAACGGACTAGCGGGGTCCTACGAGCAGTACTTC; cdr3_aa: CASSLNGLAGSYEQYF
d_call: TRBD2; j_call: TRBJ2-1; clone_size: .; v_call: TRBV4-2; cdr3_nt: TGTGCCAGCAGCCAAGAAGGGCTAGCGGTTGAGCAGTTCTTC; cdr3_aa: CASSQEGLAVEQFF
d_call: .; j_call: TRBJ2-7; clone_size: .; v_call: TRBV29-1; cdr3_nt: TGCAGCGTTGAAGATCTCGGTGGCGGGTACGAGCAGTACTTC; cdr3_aa: CSVEDLGGGYEQYF
d_call: .; j_call: TRBJ1-1; clone_size: .; v_call: TRBV19; cdr3_nt: TGTGCCAGTAGTCTTGAAGGCCTCACTGAAGCTTTCTTT; cdr3_aa: CASSLEGLTEAFF
d_call: TRBD2; j_call: TRBJ2-5; clone_size: .; v_call: TRBV28; cdr3_nt: TGTGCCAGCAGTAGGGGACCGGGACTAGCGGGAGGGACGACCCAGTACTTC; cdr3_aa: CASSRGPGLAGGTTQYF
d_call: .; j_call: TRBJ1-6; clone_size: .; v_call: TRBV19; cdr3_nt: TGTGCCACCCTGGCAGACGGGAGTTCACCCCTCCACTTT; cdr3_aa: CATLADGSSPLHF
d_call: .; j_call: TRBJ2-3; clone_size: .; v_call: TRBV4-2; cdr3_nt: TGTGCCAGCAGCCAAGAACTACCTAGCACAGATACGCAGTATTTT; cdr3_aa: CASSQELPSTDTQYF
d_call: .; j_call: TRBJ2-7; clone_size: .; v_call: TRBV28; cdr3_nt: TGTGCCAGCAGTTTATCACAGGGAACCCTCTCCTACGAGCAGTACTTC; cdr3_aa: CASSLSQGTLSYEQYF
d_call: .; j_call: TRBJ2-1; clone_size: once; v_call: TRBV27; cdr3_nt: TGTGCCAGCAGTTTGAGGGGCTCCTACAATGAGCAGTTCTTC; cdr3_aa: CASSLRGSYNEQFF
d_call: TRBD1; j_call: TRBJ1-1; clone_size: .; v_call: TRBV28; cdr3_nt: TGTGCCAGCAGTGAATGGGGACAGGGGAACACTGAAGCTTTCTTT; cdr3_aa: CASSEWGQGNTEAFF
d_call: TRBD2; j_call: TRBJ2-7; clone_size: .; v_call: TRBV2; cdr3_nt: TGTGCCAGCAGCCTACCAGGACTAGGTACCTACGAGCAGTACTTC; cdr3_aa: CASSLPGLGTYEQYF
d_call: .; j_call: TRBJ1-2; clone_size: once; v_call: TRBV25-1; cdr3_nt: TGTGCCAGCAGTGAACCCCCAGGGGACGGCTACACCTTC; cdr3_aa: CASSEPPGDGYTF
d_call: .; j_call: TRBJ2-1; clone_size: .; v_call: TRBV28; cdr3_nt: TGTGCCAGCAGTTTCGAGGGGGGGCTTTACAATGAGCAGTTCTTC; cdr3_aa: CASSFEGGLYNEQFF
d_call: TRBD1; j_call: TRBJ1-1; clone_size: .; v_call: TRBV27; cdr3_nt: TGTGCCAGCGGAGGGGGCCGCAACACTGAAGCTTTCTTT; cdr3_aa: CASGGGRNTEAFF
d_call: .; j_call: TRBJ2-7; clone_size: .; v_call: TRBV6-5; cdr3_nt: TGTGCCAGCAGTTACTCTGACAGTTACGAGCAGTACTTC; cdr3_aa: CASSYSDSYEQYF
d_call: .; j_call: TRBJ2-7; clone_size: .; v_call: TRBV10-1; cdr3_nt: TGCGCCAGCAGTGAAAATCGAGGGACCGAGCAGTACTTC; cdr3_aa: CASSENRGTEQYF
d_call: .; j_call: TRBJ2-7; clone_size: few; v_call: TRBV2; cdr3_nt: TGTGCCAGCAGTGCCGACAGCGACGAGCAGTACTTC; cdr3_aa: CASSADSDEQYF
d_call: TRBD1; j_call: TRBJ2-5; clone_size: .; v_call: TRBV6-1; cdr3_nt: TGTGCCAGCAGTGACCTACTACCGGGACAGGGATCAAAGACCCAGTACTTC; cdr3_aa: CASSDLLPGQGSKTQYF
d_call: TRBD1; j_call: TRBJ1-1; clone_size: .; v_call: TRBV25-1; cdr3_nt: TGTGCCAGCAGTGTATCAGGAGGTGGGACAGCGAACACTGAAGCTTTCTTT; cdr3_aa: CASSVSGGGTANTEAFF
d_call: .; j_call: TRBJ2-1; clone_size: .; v_call: TRBV7-9; cdr3_nt: TGTGCCAGCAGCTTAGAGGGGAGCTCCTACAATGAGCAGTTCTTC; cdr3_aa: CASSLEGSSYNEQFF
d_call: .; j_call: TRBJ1-1; clone_size: .; v_call: TRBV5-4; cdr3_nt: TGTGCCAGCAGTCTCGACAGGAACACTGAAGCTTTCTTT; cdr3_aa: CASSLDRNTEAFF